The sequence of this T cell receptor (beta chain) was determined in a study of blood T cell repertoires in COVID-19. About the research overall: Samples of COVID-19 (acute and convalescent) were obtained from the United States, Italy and Spain.

This clone was counted once. Original handling: Using reference gene primer amplification, nucleated cell counts were estimated. The protocol was immunoSEQ multiplex PCR, while the TCRdb copy is restricted to in-frame clones and leaves out a portion. The DNA was the basis for D and trimming; V, J and clone size are from that table. The sample yields approximately 140,000 clones, under 85% seen once. The sequenced material came from peripheral blood. This receptor was obtained from a human donor in a cohort sampled during active COVID-19.

DNA for the CDR3: TGTGCCAGCAGCTCCGGACTATTGGGGGGAAAAGGGTTCCAAGAGACCCAGTACTTC. This translates into CASSSGLLGGKGFQETQYF. J is TRBJ2-5 and V is TRBV14, with a possible D match to TRBD2 (6 bases). Looked up from germline, CDR1 is SGHDN and CDR2 is FVKESK. V was trimmed by 5 bases and J by 1 base, leaving 26 bases between them. The CDR3 sequence is 19 residues long.